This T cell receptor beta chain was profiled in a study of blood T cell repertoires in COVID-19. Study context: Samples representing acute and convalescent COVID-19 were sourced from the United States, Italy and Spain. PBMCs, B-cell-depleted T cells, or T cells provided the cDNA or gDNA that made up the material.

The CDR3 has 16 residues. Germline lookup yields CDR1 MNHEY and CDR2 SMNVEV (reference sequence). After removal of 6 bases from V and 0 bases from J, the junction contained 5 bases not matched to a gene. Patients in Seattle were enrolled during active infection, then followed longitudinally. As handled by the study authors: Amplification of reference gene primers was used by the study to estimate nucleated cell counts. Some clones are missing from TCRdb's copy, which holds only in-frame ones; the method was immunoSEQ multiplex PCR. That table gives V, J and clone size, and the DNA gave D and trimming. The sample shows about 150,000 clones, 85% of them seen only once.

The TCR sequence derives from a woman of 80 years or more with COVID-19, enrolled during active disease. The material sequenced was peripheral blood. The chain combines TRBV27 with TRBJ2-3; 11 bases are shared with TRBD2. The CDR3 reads CASRPRTSGSTDTQYF. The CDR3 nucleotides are TGTGCCAGCAGACCCCGGACTAGCGGGAGCACAGATACGCAGTATTTT.